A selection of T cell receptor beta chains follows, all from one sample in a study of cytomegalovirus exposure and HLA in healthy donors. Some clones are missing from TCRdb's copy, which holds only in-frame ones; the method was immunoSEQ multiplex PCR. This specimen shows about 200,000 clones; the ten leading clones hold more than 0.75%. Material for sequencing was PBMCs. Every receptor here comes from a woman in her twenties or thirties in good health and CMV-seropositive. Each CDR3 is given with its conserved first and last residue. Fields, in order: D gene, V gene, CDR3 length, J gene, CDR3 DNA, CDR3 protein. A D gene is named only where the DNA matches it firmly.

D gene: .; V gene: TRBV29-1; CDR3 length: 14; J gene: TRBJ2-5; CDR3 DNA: TGCAGCGTTGTGGGGGCTAGGAATGGAGAGACCCAGTACTTC; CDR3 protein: CSVVGARNGETQYF
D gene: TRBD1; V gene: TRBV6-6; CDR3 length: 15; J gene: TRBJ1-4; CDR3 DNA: TGTGCCAGCAGTTTAAGGACAGGACTAAATGAAAAACTGTTTTTT; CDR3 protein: CASSLRTGLNEKLFF
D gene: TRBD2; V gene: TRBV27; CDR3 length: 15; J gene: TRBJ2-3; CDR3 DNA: TGTGCCAGCAGGTGGGGACTAGCGGGAGGGGATACGCAGTATTTT; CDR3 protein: CASRWGLAGGDTQYF
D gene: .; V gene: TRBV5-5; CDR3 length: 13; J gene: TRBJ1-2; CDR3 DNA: TGTGCCAGCAGCTCAAGGACAGACTATGGCTACACCTTC; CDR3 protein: CASSSRTDYGYTF
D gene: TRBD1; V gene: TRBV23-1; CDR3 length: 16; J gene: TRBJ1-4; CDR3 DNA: TGCGCCAGCAGTCAATGCCACAGGGGATCGGGTGAAAAACTGTTTTTT; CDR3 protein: CASSQCHRGSGEKLFF
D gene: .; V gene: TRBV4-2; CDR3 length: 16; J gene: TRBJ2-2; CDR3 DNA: TGTGCCAGCAGCCACCCAAAGGAGGGAGGCACCGGGGAGCTGTTTTTT; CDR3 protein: CASSHPKEGGTGELFF
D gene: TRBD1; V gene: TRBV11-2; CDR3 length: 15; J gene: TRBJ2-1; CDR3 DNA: TGTGCCAGCAGCTTAGTGGGACAGGGCGACAATGAGCAGTTCTTC; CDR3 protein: CASSLVGQGDNEQFF
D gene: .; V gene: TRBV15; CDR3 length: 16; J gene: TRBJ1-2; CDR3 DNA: TGTGCCACCAGCCGAGTTTCGGGGGGGGCTTACTATGGCTACACCTTC; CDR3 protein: CATSRVSGGAYYGYTF
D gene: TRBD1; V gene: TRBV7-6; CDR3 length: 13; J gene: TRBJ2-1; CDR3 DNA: TGTGCCAGCAGCTTGGACAGGGATAATGAGCAGTTCTTC; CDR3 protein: CASSLDRDNEQFF
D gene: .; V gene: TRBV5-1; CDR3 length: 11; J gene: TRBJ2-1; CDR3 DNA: TGCGCCAGCAGCTTGTCGAATGAGCAGTTCTTC; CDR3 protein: CASSLSNEQFF
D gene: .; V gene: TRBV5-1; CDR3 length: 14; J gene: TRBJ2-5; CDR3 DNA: TGCGCCAGCAGCTTGGGGCCCCCACAAGAGACCCAGTACTTC; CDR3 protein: CASSLGPPQETQYF
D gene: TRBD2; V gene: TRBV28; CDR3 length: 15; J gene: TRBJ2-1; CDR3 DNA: TGTGCCAGCAGTCGTAGCGGGAGTAGTTACAATGAGCAGTTCTTC; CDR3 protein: CASSRSGSSYNEQFF
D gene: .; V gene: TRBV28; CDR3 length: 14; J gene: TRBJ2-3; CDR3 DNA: TGTGCCAGCACTATGCGCGGGGCTCATGGTACGCAGTATTTT; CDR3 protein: CASTMRGAHGTQYF
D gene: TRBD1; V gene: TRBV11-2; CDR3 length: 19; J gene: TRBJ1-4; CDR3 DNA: TGTGCCAGCAGCCCTCCCCCCGGGACAGGGGGTATACCTAATGAAAAACTGTTTTTT; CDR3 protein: CASSPPPGTGGIPNEKLFF
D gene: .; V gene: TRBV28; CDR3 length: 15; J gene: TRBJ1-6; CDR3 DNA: TGTGCCAGCAGTTTTCCGAGCTCCTATAATTCACCCCTCCACTTT; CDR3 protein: CASSFPSSYNSPLHF
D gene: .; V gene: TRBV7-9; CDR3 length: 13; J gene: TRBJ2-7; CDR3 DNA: TGTGCCAGCAGGGTAACAGGCTCCTACGAGCAGTACTTC; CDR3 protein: CASRVTGSYEQYF
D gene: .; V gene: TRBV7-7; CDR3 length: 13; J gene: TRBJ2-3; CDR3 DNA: TGTGCCAGCAGCTTGCAGGGCCCAGATACGCAGTATTTT; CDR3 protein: CASSLQGPDTQYF
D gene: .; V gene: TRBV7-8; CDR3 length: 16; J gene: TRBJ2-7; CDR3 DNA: TGTGCCAGCAGCTTAAATCGGGTACTGACCTACTACGAGCAGTACTTC; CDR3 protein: CASSLNRVLTYYEQYF
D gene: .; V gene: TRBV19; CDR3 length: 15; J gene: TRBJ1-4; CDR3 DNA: TGTGCCAGTAGTATAGATCACTCCGGGGATGAAAAACTGTTTTTT; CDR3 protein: CASSIDHSGDEKLFF
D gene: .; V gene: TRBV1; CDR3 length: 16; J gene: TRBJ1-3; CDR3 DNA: TGCACCAGCAATCCCTACGACAGGGGATCTGGAAACACCATATATTTT; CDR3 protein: CTSNPYDRGSGNTIYF
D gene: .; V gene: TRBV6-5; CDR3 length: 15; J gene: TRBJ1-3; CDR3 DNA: TGTGCCAGCAGTTACTCGAGTGCCGCTGGAAACACCATATATTTT; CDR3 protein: CASSYSSAAGNTIYF
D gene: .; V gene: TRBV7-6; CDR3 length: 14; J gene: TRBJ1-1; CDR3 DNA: TGTGCCAGCAGCAGCGGGAATTTGAACACTGAAGCTTTCTTT; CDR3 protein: CASSSGNLNTEAFF
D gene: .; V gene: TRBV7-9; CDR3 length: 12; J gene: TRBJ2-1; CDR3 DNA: TGTGCCAGCACCCCGGGATACAATGAGCAGTTCTTC; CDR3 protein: CASTPGYNEQFF
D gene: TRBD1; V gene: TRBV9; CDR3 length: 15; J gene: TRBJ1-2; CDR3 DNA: TGTGCCAGCAGCGTAGCAGGGACAGGGGACTATGGCTACACCTTC; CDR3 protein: CASSVAGTGDYGYTF
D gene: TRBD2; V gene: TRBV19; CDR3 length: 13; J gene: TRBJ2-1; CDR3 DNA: TGTGCCAGTAGTATAGCCCCCCAGCGGGGCCAGTTCTTC; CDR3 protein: CASSIAPQRGQFF
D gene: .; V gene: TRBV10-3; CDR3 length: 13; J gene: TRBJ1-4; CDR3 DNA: TGTGCCACTGTGAGGGCAACTAATGAAAAACTGTTTTTT; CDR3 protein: CATVRATNEKLFF
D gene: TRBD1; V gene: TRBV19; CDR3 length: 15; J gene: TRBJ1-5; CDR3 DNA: TGTGCCAGTAGTATATCGGGGCAGGGGGAACAGCCCCAGCATTTT; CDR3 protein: CASSISGQGEQPQHF
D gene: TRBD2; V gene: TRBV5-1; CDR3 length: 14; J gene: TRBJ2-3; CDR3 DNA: TGCGCCAGCAGCCCGACTAGCTACACAGATACGCAGTATTTT; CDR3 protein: CASSPTSYTDTQYF
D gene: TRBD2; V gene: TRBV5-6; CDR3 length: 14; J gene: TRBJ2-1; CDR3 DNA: TGTGCCAGCAGCTTGACTAGCGGATACAATGAGCAGTTCTTC; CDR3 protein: CASSLTSGYNEQFF
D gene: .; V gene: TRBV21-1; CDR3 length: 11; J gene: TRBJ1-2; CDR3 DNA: TGTGCCAGCGCAAACAGAATCGGCTACACCTTC; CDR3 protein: CASANRIGYTF
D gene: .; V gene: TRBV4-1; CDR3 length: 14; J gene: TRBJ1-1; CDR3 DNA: TGCGCCAGCAGCCAACACACTGCAGGGTCTGAAGCTTTCTTT; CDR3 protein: CASSQHTAGSEAFF
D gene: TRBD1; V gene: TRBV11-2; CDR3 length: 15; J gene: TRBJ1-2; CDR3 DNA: TGTGCCAGCAGCTTAGATAGGGGGCTTGGCTATGGCTACACCTTC; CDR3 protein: CASSLDRGLGYGYTF
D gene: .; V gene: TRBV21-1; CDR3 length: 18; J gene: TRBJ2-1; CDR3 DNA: TGTGCCAGCAGCAAAAGTTTCGACAGGGCCGTACCTCACAATGAGCAGTTCTTC; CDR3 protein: CASSKSFDRAVPHNEQFF
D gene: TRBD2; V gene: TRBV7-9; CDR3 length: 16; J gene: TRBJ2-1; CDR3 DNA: TGTGCCAGCAGCCCTCTCGGGCCGGGGGGTTCCAGCGAGCAGTTCTTC; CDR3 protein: CASSPLGPGGSSEQFF
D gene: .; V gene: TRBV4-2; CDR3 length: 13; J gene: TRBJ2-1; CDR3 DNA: TGTGCCAGCAGCCAAGGTAGAAACAATGAGCAGTTCTTC; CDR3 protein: CASSQGRNNEQFF
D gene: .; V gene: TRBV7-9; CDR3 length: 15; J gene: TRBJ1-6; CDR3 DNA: TGTGCCAGCAACCCCATAGGGGGTGGGAATTCACCCCTCCACTTT; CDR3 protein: CASNPIGGGNSPLHF
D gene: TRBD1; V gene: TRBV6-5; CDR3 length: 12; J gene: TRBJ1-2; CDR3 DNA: TGTGCCAGCAGACGACAGGGGCATGGCTACACCTTC; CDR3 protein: CASRRQGHGYTF
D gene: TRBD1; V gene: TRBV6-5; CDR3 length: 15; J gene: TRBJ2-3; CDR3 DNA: TGTGCCAGCAGTCCCGGGACAGGGAGGTCAGATACGCAGTATTTT; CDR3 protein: CASSPGTGRSDTQYF
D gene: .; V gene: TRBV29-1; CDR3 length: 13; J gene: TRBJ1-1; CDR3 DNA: TGCAGCGTTGTGGAACAGGAGAACACTGAAGCTTTCTTT; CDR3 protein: CSVVEQENTEAFF
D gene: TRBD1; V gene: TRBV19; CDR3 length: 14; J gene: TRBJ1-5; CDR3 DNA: TGTGCCAGTAGTCGGGGACAGAACAATCAGCCCCAGCATTTT; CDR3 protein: CASSRGQNNQPQHF
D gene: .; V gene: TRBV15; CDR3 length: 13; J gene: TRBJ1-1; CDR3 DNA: TGTGCCACCAGCAGACTAGGGGATACTGAAGCTTTCTTT; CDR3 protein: CATSRLGDTEAFF
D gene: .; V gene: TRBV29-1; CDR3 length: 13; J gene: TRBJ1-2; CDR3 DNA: TGCAGCGTTGAATCAGGGCATAGCTATGGCTACACCTTC; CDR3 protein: CSVESGHSYGYTF
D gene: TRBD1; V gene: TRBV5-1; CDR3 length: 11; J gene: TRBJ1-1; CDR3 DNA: TGCGCCTCCCAGGGGGGAACTGAAGCTTTCTTT; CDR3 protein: CASQGGTEAFF
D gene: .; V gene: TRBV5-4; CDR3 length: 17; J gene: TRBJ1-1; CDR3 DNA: TGTGCCAGCAGCTTGCGACAAGGAGGTGGAAGTGACACTGAAGCTTTCTTT; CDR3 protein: CASSLRQGGGSDTEAFF
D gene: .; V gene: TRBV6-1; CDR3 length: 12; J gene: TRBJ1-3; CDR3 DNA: TGTGCCAGCACTGGGACAAGAAACACCATATATTTT; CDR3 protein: CASTGTRNTIYF
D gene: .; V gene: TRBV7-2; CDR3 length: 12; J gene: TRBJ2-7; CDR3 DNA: TGTGCCAGCGGCATACAGCCTTACGAGCAGTACTTC; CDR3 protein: CASGIQPYEQYF
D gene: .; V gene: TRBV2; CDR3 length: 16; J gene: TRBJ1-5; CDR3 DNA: TGTGCCAGCAGGGGACACGCCAGGGGAGGCAATCAGCCCCAGCATTTT; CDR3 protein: CASRGHARGGNQPQHF
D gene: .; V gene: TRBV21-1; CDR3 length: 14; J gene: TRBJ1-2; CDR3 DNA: TGTGCCAGCAGCATGACAGGGGGTTGCTATGGCTACACCTTC; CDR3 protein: CASSMTGGCYGYTF
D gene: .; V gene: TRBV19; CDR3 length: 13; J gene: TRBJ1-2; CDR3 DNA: TGTGCCAGTAGTATATCTCAGAACTATGGCTACACCTTC; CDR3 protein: CASSISQNYGYTF